This record looks at one T cell receptor (beta chain) sequence and its context. Trimming removed 7 bases from V and 2 bases from J, with 12 bases in between. The CDR3 runs to 14 residues. From germline, CDR1 is MNHNY and CDR2 SVGAGI (reference sequence). The sample is drawn from a study of shared clonotypes between healthy human individuals. Across several immunoSEQ plates, the genomic DNA of each subset was split evenly. Data came from immunoSEQ multiplex PCR; TCRdb stores just in-frame clones and leaves some out. Of over a million clones in the sample, 98% were seen once. The rearrangement uses TRBV6-6 and TRBJ2-1; perhaps TRBD1 as D (5 bases). Specimen: naive CD4+ T cells sorted from blood. Subset denoted: CD45RA+ positively selected. The receptor was derived from a man in his thirties or forties in good health. CDR3 amino acids: CASIGDLAYNEQFF. In DNA, the CDR3 is TGTGCCAGCATAGGGGATCTAGCCTACAATGAGCAGTTCTTC.